The entry below describes one TCR beta chain. Its specificity is not known. The assay was immunoSEQ multiplex PCR, and TCRdb's table has in-frame clones only and misses some. The profile shows about 30,000 clones, approximately 80% of them singletons. The data were obtained in a study of a mutant IDH1 vaccine in newly diagnosed glioma. Study-wide background: Males made up 62.5% and females about 38% of treated patients, whose mean age was around 41 years. Every participant had undergone radiotherapy, temozolomide, or both before, and most underwent both. Study-level results: Seemingly, pseudoprogression had no relation to changes in the top peripheral T cell clonotypes.

Time point noted: baseline, week 1 (first vaccination visit). Noted treatment: pre-vaccination baseline after standard-of-care therapy. New WHO grade 3 or 4 astrocytomas that were IDH1-mutant and ATRX-lost occurred in the donors. The sample in question was PBMCs, obtained from a glioma patient treated with radiotherapy, temozolomide or both. This receptor was obtained from a man aged 25 to 40 with glioma.

The CDR3, as DNA: TGTGCCAGTAGTAGAGGACTTACCGGGGAGCTGTTTTTT. This gives the protein CASSRGLTGELFF. The chain carries TRBV19 and TRBJ2-2; a possible D gene is TRBD2 (5 bases). The CDR3 spans 13 residues. The ends were cut back, 4 bases at V and 5 bases at J, with 8 bases in the middle. Germline CDR1 and CDR2: LNHDA and SQIVND (reference sequence).